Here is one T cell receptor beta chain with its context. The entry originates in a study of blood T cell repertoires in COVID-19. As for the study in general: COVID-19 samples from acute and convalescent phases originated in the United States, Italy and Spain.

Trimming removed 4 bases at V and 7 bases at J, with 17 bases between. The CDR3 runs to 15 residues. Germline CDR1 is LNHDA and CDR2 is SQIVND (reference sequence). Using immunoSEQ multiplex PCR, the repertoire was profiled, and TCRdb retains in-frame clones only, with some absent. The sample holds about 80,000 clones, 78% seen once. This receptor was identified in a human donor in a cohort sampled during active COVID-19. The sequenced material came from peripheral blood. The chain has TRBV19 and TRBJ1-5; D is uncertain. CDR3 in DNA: TGTGCCAGTAGTAAAAATCCAGGAGGCGGACAGCCCCAGCATTTT. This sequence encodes CASSKNPGGGQPQHF.